This TCR beta chain was captured in a study of control samples from healthy donors and cancer patients. The data were produced by immunoSEQ multiplex PCR, yet TCRdb's version contains in-frame clones alone and is incomplete. Here the sample spans about 160,000 clones, 80% to 95% being singletons. V was cut by 4 bases and J by 3 bases, with 5 bases left in between. The length of the CDR3 is 12 residues. Per germline, CDR1 PRHDT and CDR2 FYEKMQ (reference sequence). This TCR derives from a woman aged 25 to 39 in good health. What was sequenced was blood. The J gene is TRBJ2-3, the V gene TRBV13; D unclear. The CDR3 DNA reads as TGTGCCAGCAGCTACGGAACAGATACGCAGTATTTT. Protein product: CASSYGTDTQYF.